The rows below give T cell receptor beta chains drawn from one sample of a study of blood T cell repertoires in COVID-19. The data were produced by immunoSEQ multiplex PCR, yet TCRdb's version contains in-frame clones alone and is incomplete. Altogether approximately 75,000 clones are present, 86% being singletons, with the ten largest covering 6.3%. The sequenced sample consisted of peripheral blood. Receptors originate from an elderly man with COVID-19, enrolled during active disease. Each CDR3 is given with its conserved first and last residue. A D gene is named only where the DNA matches it firmly. Clone size is stated in some rows and not others, as once, few, many or a class when expanded.

15 | TRBD1 | TRBJ2-7 | TRBV11-2 | . | CASSLQDRLSYEQYF | TGTGCCAGCAGCTTACAGGACAGGCTATCCTACGAGCAGTACTTC
16 | . | TRBJ1-2 | TRBV5-6 | . | CASSLRLRTGGYGYTF | TGTGCCAGCAGCTTGCGTCTTCGGACGGGAGGGTATGGCTACACCTTC
15 | TRBD1 | TRBJ1-5 | TRBV6-1 | . | CASSDGQGAGQPQHF | TGTGCCAGCAGTGATGGACAGGGGGCAGGTCAGCCCCAGCATTTT
16 | . | TRBJ2-7 | TRBV6-1 | . | CASSEEGVLSSYEQYF | TGTGCCAGCAGTGAAGAAGGGGTTCTTAGCTCCTACGAGCAGTACTTC
16 | . | TRBJ1-3 | TRBV5-1 | . | CASSLAGQGLGNTIYF | TGCGCCAGCAGCTTGGCCGGGCAGGGGCTTGGAAACACCATATATTTT
15 | . | TRBJ1-5 | TRBV5-8 | . | CASSRGQFSNQPQHF | TGTGCCAGCAGCCGGGGACAATTTAGCAATCAGCCCCAGCATTTT
18 | TRBD2 | TRBJ2-1 | TRBV7-3 | once | CASSPQGGGTPYYNEQFF | TGTGCCAGCAGCCCGCAGGGCGGGGGGACCCCATACTACAATGAGCAGTTCTTC
12 | . | TRBJ2-1 | TRBV24-1 | . | CATSGLYNEQFF | TGTGCCACCAGCGGACTCTACAATGAGCAGTTCTTC
15 | . | TRBJ2-6 | TRBV7-3 | . | CASSFPTAGANVLTF | TGTGCCAGCAGCTTCCCGACAGCTGGGGCCAACGTCCTGACTTTC
14 | . | TRBJ1-4 | TRBV19 | . | CASRDRSTNEKLFF | TGTGCCAGTAGGGACAGATCAACTAATGAAAAACTGTTTTTT
15 | TRBD1 | TRBJ1-2 | TRBV5-1 | . | CASSPSVTGLNGYTF | TGCGCCAGCAGCCCTTCCGTGACAGGGTTGAATGGCTACACCTTC
17 | . | TRBJ2-3 | TRBV9 | few | CASSVGGRSGDTDTQYF | TGTGCCAGCAGCGTAGGAGGGCGGAGCGGAGACACAGATACGCAGTATTTT
15 | TRBD1 | TRBJ2-5 | TRBV3-1/TRBV3-2 | . | CASSQVGTGGETQYF | TGTGCCAGCAGCCAAGTAGGGACAGGGGGAGAGACCCAGTACTTC
16 | TRBD1 | TRBJ2-1 | TRBV25-1 | once | CASSEYTGKGAYEQFF | TGTGCCAGCAGTGAATATACCGGGAAGGGGGCGTATGAGCAGTTCTTC
14 | TRBD1 | TRBJ1-2 | TRBV6-5 | . | CASSTRTGREGYTF | TGTGCCAGCAGTACCCGGACAGGGCGGGAAGGCTACACCTTC
14 | . | TRBJ2-1 | TRBV7-3 | . | CASSASPGRHEQFF | TGTGCCAGCAGCGCCAGTCCGGGGAGACATGAGCAGTTCTTC
18 | . | TRBJ1-1 | TRBV27 | . | CASSFDVRPGSQNTEAFF | TGTGCCAGCAGTTTCGACGTAAGGCCCGGGAGCCAGAACACTGAAGCTTTCTTT